Each of the 30 T cell receptor beta chains below was sequenced from the same sample in a study of neurological immune-mediated disorders. TCRdb fed the 5' RACE reads into MiXCR, producing one record per CDR3 protein. The data show over 60,000 distinct CDR3 sequences, about 5.5% seen once. The specimen sequenced was PBMCs. Every receptor here comes from a woman aged 25-40 years with multiple sclerosis.

This clonotype was observed at least ten times. The junction departs from germline at one end; a sequencing error may be responsible. This rearrangement joins TRBV5-1 to TRBJ1-2, with TRBD1 matching 8 bases. Germline V CDR1 and CDR2: SGHRS, YFSETQ. This CDR3 is built from 14 residues. Here the CDR3 DNA reads TGTGCCAGCAGCAGAGGACAGGGTAACTATGGCTACACCTTC. It encodes CASSRGQGNYGYTF.

This clonotype was recorded many times. The chain has TRBV7-2 and TRBJ1-1; 10 positions match TRBD1. V lost 2 bases to trimming and J lost 3 bases; unmatched junction nucleotides: 6. From germline, CDR1 is SGHTA and CDR2 FQGNSA. The CDR3 is 16 amino acids. CDR3 region: CASSLRGDRGYTEAFF. The CDR3 bases are TGTGCCAGCAGCTTAAGGGGGGACAGGGGTTACACTGAAGCTTTCTTT. Based on the CDR3 plus reference TRBV7-2 and TRBJ1-1, the full variable domain is GAGVSQSPSNKVTEKGKDVELRCDPISGHTALYWYRQSLGQGLEFLIYFQGNSAPDKSGLPSDRFSAERTGGSVSTLTIQRTQQEDSAVYLCASSLRGDRGYTEAFFGQGTRLTVV.

The table lists this clonotype with many counts. The genes are TRBV18 and TRBJ1-5; a weak D match, TRBD1 (6 bases). Germline V gene sequence: CDR1 KGHSH, CDR2 LQKENI. The CDR3 runs 15 residues. V gave up 1 base and J gave up 5 bases, with 12 bases separating them. CDR3 residues: CASSPRAGAYQPQHF. In nucleotides, the CDR3 is TGTGCCAGCTCACCACGGGCAGGGGCTTATCAGCCCCAGCATTTT.

There are many counts of this clonotype. The J gene is TRBJ2-7, the V gene TRBV7-8, with 7 bases lining up with TRBD2. The CDR3 runs to 14 residues. Germline V gene data show CDR1 as SGHVS and CDR2 as FQNEAQ. Trimming at V came to 2 bases and at J to 2 bases, leaving 3 bases not matched to a gene. The CDR3 sequence is CASSLSGTAYEQYF. DNA of the CDR3: TGTGCCAGCAGCTTAAGCGGGACCGCCTACGAGCAGTACTTC.

This chain connects TRBV20-1 to TRBJ2-1; perhaps TRBD2 as D (6 bases). Germline V gives CDR1 DFQATT, CDR2 SNEGSKA (reference sequence). This CDR3 is built from 14 residues. The germline V and J ends were trimmed by 5 bases and 7 bases, with 18 bases remaining between them. The CDR3 is CSALEGSRTNEQFF. The CDR3 DNA reads TGCAGTGCTCTGGAGGGTAGTAGGACAAATGAGCAGTTCTTC.

The CDR3 nucleotides are TGCAGTGCTACACCGGGACAGGGAAGTATTGATGGCTACACCTTC. This gives the protein CSATPGQGSIDGYTF. The chain is built from TRBV20-1 and TRBJ1-2; 9 bases are shared with TRBD1. The V gene end was trimmed by 4 bases and the J gene end by 6 bases; junction bases not matched to a gene: 12. The CDR3 totals 15 residues. Looked up from germline, CDR1 is DFQATT and CDR2 is SNEGSKA (reference sequence).

This clonotype was counted many times. CDR3 sequence: CASSFNSAGGLIEQFF. The CDR3 coding sequence is TGCGCCAGCAGCTTCAACTCAGCGGGGGGGCTAATTGAGCAGTTCTTC. The V call is TRBV5-1, the J call TRBJ2-1; the match to TRBD2 covers 10 bases. CDR1 and CDR2 from the germline V gene are SGHRS and YFSETQ. Trimming removed 2 bases from V and 9 bases from J; junction bases left unmatched: 11. The CDR3 loop spans 16 amino acids. Based on the CDR3 plus reference TRBV5-1 and TRBJ2-1, the full variable domain is KAGVTQTPRYLIKTRGQQVTLSCSPISGHRSVSWYQQTPGQGLQFLFEYFSETQRNKGNFPGRFSGRQFSNSRSEMNVSTLELGDSALYLCASSFNSAGGLIEQFFGPGTRLTVL.

This clonotype has only a few counts. This chain uses TRBV7-8 with TRBJ2-2; D perhaps matches TRBD1 (5 bases). This CDR3 has 15 amino acids. The V gene lost 5 bases and the J gene lost 6 bases, with 16 bases spanning the gap. The V gene's germline CDR1 is SGHVS and CDR2 FQNEAQ. CDR3 bases: TGTGCCAGCAGCCCTGACCCAGGGCTCGCCGGGGAGCTGTTTTTT. Translation: CASSPDPGLAGELFF.

This clonotype was recorded many times. This chain uses TRBV20-1 with TRBJ2-1; D not resolved. Per germline, CDR1 DFQATT and CDR2 SNEGSKA (reference sequence). V was clipped by 0 bases and J by 12 bases, with 9 bases between them. The CDR3 is 11 residues long. The CDR3 DNA is TGCAGTGCTAGAGACCTCCAACCGCAGTTCTTC. Translation: CSARDLQPQFF.

By proportion, this clonotype is medium-sized (0.01 to 0.1%). The chain joins TRBV28 to TRBJ1-5, with 7 bases identical to TRBD1. V trimming: 3 bases; J trimming: 2 bases; junction bases outside the gene matches: 4. This CDR3 has 15 amino acids. Looked up from germline, CDR1 is MDHEN and CDR2 is SYDVKM. CDR3 protein: CASSFRQGGNQPQHF. CDR3 nucleotide sequence: TGTGCCAGCAGTTTCCGGCAGGGGGGCAATCAGCCCCAGCATTTT.

This clonotype was counted only a few times. J is TRBJ1-6 and V is TRBV5-5; 7 bases align to TRBD1. There are 14 residues in the CDR3. Germline assignment: CDR1 SGHKS and CDR2 YYEKEE (reference sequence). CDR3 sequence (DNA): TGTGATTGTCCCGGGACAGACTATAATTCACCCCTCCACTTT. It is translated as CDCPGTDYNSPLHF.

The chain has TRBV29-1 and TRBJ2-1; 7 bases fit TRBD1. The CDR3 covers 16 residues. V trimming: 5 bases; J trimming: 4 bases; junction bases outside the gene matches: 14. Germline CDR1 and CDR2: SQVTM and ANQGSEA. The CDR3 bases are TGCAGCGTTTATACCGACCGGGACAGAAGTTACAATGAGCAGTTCTTC. Its protein is CSVYTDRDRSYNEQFF.

This clonotype was detected ten times or more. The gene calls are TRBV6-2 or TRBV6-3 and TRBJ1-1; D is unclear. Germline-derived CDR1 and CDR2 are MNHEY and SVGEGT. There are 16 residues in the CDR3. V shed 2 bases and J shed 0 bases, with 13 bases lying between them. The CDR3 DNA reads as TGTGCCAGCAGTTACAAGGTTGGGAGAGTGAACACTGAAGCTTTCTTT. This gives the protein CASSYKVGRVNTEAFF.

The chain joins TRBV5-1 to TRBJ2-2; no clear D. The CDR3 has 15 amino acids. Trimming left V 7 bases short and J 0 bases short, with 13 bases between. Looked up from germline, CDR1 is SGHRS and CDR2 is YFSETQ. CDR3 DNA sequence: TGCGCCAGCGCAGTCGATGGTACGAACACCGGGGAGCTGTTTTTT. Translated, it gives CASAVDGTNTGELFF.

The gene calls are TRBV12-3 or TRBV12-4 and TRBJ2-5; D may be TRBD2 (6 bases). The V and J ends lost 3 bases and 5 bases respectively, with 13 bases between them. CDR3 length: 14 residues. The CDR3, as DNA: TGTGCCAGCAGTTTGGTTGGGGGGTCGGAGACCCAGTACTTC. Translating gives CASSLVGGSETQYF.

This clonotype was detected many times. The chain uses TRBV5-1 and TRBJ2-2; weak D call: TRBD2 (6 bases). Looked up from germline, CDR1 is SGHRS and CDR2 is YFSETQ. The germline V and J ends were trimmed by 4 bases and 6 bases, with 16 bases remaining between them. The length of the CDR3 is 15 residues. This CDR3 is CASSPPGELAGELFF. As DNA, the CDR3 is TGCGCCAGCAGCCCCCCGGGAGAACTCGCCGGGGAGCTGTTTTTT.

This clonotype showed up many times. The chain couples TRBV20-1 to TRBJ2-3, with 9 nucleotides matching TRBD2. The CDR3 loop spans 15 amino acids. V trimming: 5 bases; J trimming: 7 bases; junction bases outside the gene matches: 13. Germline CDR1 reads DFQATT; CDR2 reads SNEGSKA (reference sequence). CDR3: CSAPKGGRARNTQYF. The DNA for the CDR3 is TGCAGTGCTCCCAAGGGCGGGAGGGCCCGGAATACGCAGTATTTT.

The rearrangement uses TRBV12-3 or TRBV12-4 and TRBJ2-1; possibly TRBD2 for D (5 bases). V was pared by 6 bases and J by 5 bases, with 17 bases between. The CDR3 has 15 residues. The CDR3 nucleotides read TGTGCCAGCAGCCTCGGGCGTGGAGGACACAATGAGCAGTTCTTC. Translating gives CASSLGRGGHNEQFF.

This clonotype has at least ten counts. The genes are TRBV5-6 and TRBJ2-7; D ambiguous. Trimming cost V 4 bases and J 2 bases, with 10 bases left between them. CDR3 size: 13 residues. Germline-derived CDR1 and CDR2 are SGHDT and YYEEEE. CDR3 residues: CASSLRTAYEQYV. CDR3 in DNA: TGTGCCAGCAGCCTCCGGACGGCCTACGAGCAGTACGTC.

The CDR3 DNA is TGTGCCAGCAGTGGACTGGGGACAGGAGTAGCCAAAAACATTCAGTACTTC. It is translated as CASSGLGTGVAKNIQYF. This chain links TRBV27 with TRBJ2-4, with 8 bases that match TRBD1. CDR3 length equals 17 residues. J was trimmed by 0 bases and V by 5 bases; bases with no gene match: 9. Germline CDR1 MNHEY, CDR2 SMNVEV (reference sequence).

In its sample, this clonotype was seen many times. V usage is TRBV5-1 and J usage is TRBJ2-5; 9 positions agree with TRBD2. V lost 2 bases and J lost 2; bases outside the gene matches: 4. Per germline, CDR1 SGHRS and CDR2 YFSETQ. The CDR3 spans 15 residues. The CDR3 sequence is CASSFIAGVQETQYF. In DNA, the CDR3 is TGCGCCAGCAGCTTTATAGCGGGGGTTCAAGAGACCCAGTACTTC.

The table lists this clonotype with a count of one. Given a much more abundant clone one base away, this may be a read error. The chain employs TRBV20-1 and TRBJ2-2; D is ambiguous. The CDR3 sequence is 17 residues long. Germline CDR1 is DFQATT and CDR2 is SNEGSKA (reference sequence). CDR3 sequence (DNA): TGCAGTGCTAGGGTATCCGGTGGACCGAGGAACACCTGGGAGCTGTTTTTT. The encoded protein is CSARVSGGPRNTWELFF.

Worth noting for this clonotype: A read error may be the cause here, since a much bigger clone is one base away. This chain connects TRBV20-1 to TRBJ2-7; D not resolved. The CDR3 sequence is 15 residues long. V was trimmed by 1 base and J by 0 bases, leaving 13 bases between them. Per germline, CDR1 DFQATT and CDR2 SNEGSKA (reference sequence). Here the CDR3 reads CSARAGLGFSYEQYF. The CDR3 nucleotides are TGCAGTGCTAGAGCTGGATTGGGGTTCTCCTACGAGCAGTACTTC.

The gene calls are TRBV4-2 and TRBJ1-1; TRBD1 is a possible D gene (5 bases). This CDR3 comprises 15 residues. V shed 4 bases and J shed 0 bases, with 12 bases lying between them. Per germline, CDR1 LGHNA and CDR2 YNFKEQ. The CDR3, as DNA: TGTGCCAGCAGCCCACAGCGGGGGGTGAACACTGAAGCTTTCTTT. Translation gives CASSPQRGVNTEAFF.

This clonotype was picked up many times. The CDR3 reads CASSLAAGSTDTQYF. The CDR3 DNA is TGCGCCAGCAGCTTGGCAGCGGGGAGCACAGATACGCAGTATTTT. The chain links TRBV5-1 to TRBJ2-3; 7 bases line up with TRBD2. CDR3 length: 15 amino acids. V trimming: 0 bases; J trimming: 0 bases; junction bases outside the gene matches: 1. The germline V gene encodes CDR1 SGHRS and CDR2 YFSETQ.

This clonotype was found many times. V and J are TRBV5-1 and TRBJ1-2; D ambiguous. The CDR3 totals 16 residues. CDR1 and CDR2 from the germline V gene are SGHRS and YFSETQ. With 0 bases removed from V and 0 bases from J, the gap between germline ends came to 12 bases. The CDR3 protein is CASSLGRRTTNYGYTF. In DNA, the CDR3 is TGCGCCAGCAGCTTGGGCAGGCGGACTACTAACTATGGCTACACCTTC.

This clonotype is labeled medium-sized. The chain couples TRBV5-1 to TRBJ1-1; 7 positions agree with TRBD1. Trimming took 0 bases from V and 4 from J; bases not matched to a gene: 6. Germline V gene lookup returns CDR1 SGHRS and CDR2 YFSETQ. The CDR3 covers 15 residues. CDR3 sequence (DNA): TGCGCCAGCAGCTTGGAGGTCAGGGGGAGCACTGAAGCTTTCTTT. It is translated as CASSLEVRGSTEAFF.

This clonotype was counted many times. The chain employs TRBV5-5 and TRBJ1-1; D perhaps matches TRBD1 (5 bases). V dropped 2 bases and J dropped 4 bases, with 15 bases sitting between them. Looked up from germline, CDR1 is SGHKS and CDR2 is YYEKEE (reference sequence). This CDR3 has 15 amino acids. CDR3 nucleotide sequence: TGTGCCAGCAGCTTTACGAGGGACGGATCCACTGAAGCTTTCTTT. This sequence encodes CASSFTRDGSTEAFF.

The chain has TRBV5-1 and TRBJ2-7; 8 bases agree with TRBD2. Unmatched junction bases numbered 6, after V lost 1 base and J lost 3 bases. Germline V gene data show CDR1 as SGHRS and CDR2 as YFSETQ. This CDR3 region has 15 residues. The CDR3 sequence: CASSLTGTRFYEQYF. The CDR3, as DNA: TGCGCCAGCAGCTTGACCGGGACTAGATTCTACGAGCAGTACTTC.

This clonotype has more than one count but fewer than ten. Just one base apart from a much larger clone, this may be a read error. The rearrangement joins TRBV10-3 to TRBJ2-5; the D call may be TRBD1 or TRBD2 (5 bases each). The CDR3 is 12 amino acids. Germline assignment: CDR1 ENHRY and CDR2 SYGVKD. The CDR3 sequence: CDISESGGTQYF. DNA for the CDR3: TGTGACATCAGTGAGTCTGGGGGGACCCAGTACTTC.